These 10 T cell receptor beta chains were all obtained from the same sample, sequenced in a study of cytomegalovirus exposure and HLA in healthy donors. This table comes from immunoSEQ multiplex PCR, and its TCRdb copy is limited to in-frame clones, with some not included. The sample contains around 62,000 clones, about 89% of which appear only once. Sequencing was done on a sample of PBMCs. These receptors were obtained from a woman aged 18-29 years in good health and CMV-seronegative.

The chain links TRBV30 to TRBJ1-2; 8 bases are shared with TRBD1. V dropped 5 bases and J dropped 4; count of bases not matched to a gene: 6. Per the germline V gene, CDR1 is GTSNPN and CDR2 is SVGIG (reference sequence). The CDR3 sequence is 13 residues long. CDR3 bases: TGTGCCTGGGCGGGACAGGCCTCCTATGGCTACACCTTC. Its translation is CAWAGQASYGYTF.

The chain combines TRBV4-2 with TRBJ2-3, with D possibly being TRBD2 (6 bases). V was clipped by 1 base and J by 1 base, with 12 bases between them. The germline V gene has CDR1 LGHNA and CDR2 YNFKEQ. This CDR3 has 16 residues. The CDR3 sequence is CASSQAPQRGTDTQYF. DNA for the CDR3: TGTGCCAGCAGCCAAGCCCCCCAGCGGGGCACAGATACGCAGTATTTT.

This clone was observed a single time. The junction and the germline gene differ at one end; a read error may be behind it. The sample carries other DNA sequences with the same CDR3. V is TRBV11-2 and J is TRBJ2-7; tentative D call: TRBD2 (5 bases). Per germline, CDR1 SGHAT and CDR2 FQNNGV. The CDR3 length is 13 residues. The DNA for the CDR3 is TGCGCCAGCAGCGCAGAGTTGGGAGTCGAGCAGTACTTC. This translates into CASSAELGVEQYF.

This chain connects TRBV9 to TRBJ1-6; perhaps TRBD1 as D (6 bases). The V end lost 7 bases, the J end lost 9 bases, and 14 bases lay between the germline ends. The length of the CDR3 is 13 residues. CDR1 is SGDLS and CDR2 is YYNGEE in the germline V gene. The CDR3 DNA follows: TGTGCCAGCCGGGACACGAGCGGTTCACCCCTCCACTTT. Translation gives CASRDTSGSPLHF.

The rearrangement uses TRBV30 and TRBJ2-6, with D maybe TRBD2 (6 bases). Germline V gene lookup returns CDR1 GTSNPN and CDR2 SVGIG (reference sequence). Trimming pared 3 bases from V and 2 bases from J, leaving 11 bases between. The CDR3 sequence is 15 residues long. The CDR3 is CAWSGWGAGANVLTF. The CDR3 DNA follows: TGTGCCTGGAGCGGCTGGGGGGCTGGGGCCAACGTCCTGACTTTC.

V gene TRBV29-1 combines with J gene TRBJ2-1; unclear D gene. Germline CDR1 reads SQVTM; CDR2 reads ANQGSEA. The CDR3 has 11 amino acids. The V end lost 5 bases, the J end lost 8 bases, and 10 bases lay between the germline ends. CDR3 protein: CSVHPGHEQFF. In DNA form, the CDR3 reads TGCAGCGTTCATCCAGGCCATGAGCAGTTCTTC.

A single count supports this clone. In DNA, the CDR3 is TGCGCCAGCAGCCAAGGGGCCCTCTCTGGGGCCAACGTCCTGACTTTC. Its protein product is CASSQGALSGANVLTF. This chain uses TRBV4-3 with TRBJ2-6; D uncertain. Looked up from germline, CDR1 is LGHNA and CDR2 is YSLEER. V dropped 1 base and J dropped 0 bases, with 7 bases sitting between them. The CDR3 contains 16 residues.

The gene calls are TRBV28 and TRBJ1-5; D is ambiguous. The CDR3 contains 16 residues. The germline V gene encodes CDR1 MDHEN and CDR2 SYDVKM. V lost 2 bases and J 5 bases, leaving 16 bases between the germline ends. This CDR3 reads CASSLPAGEGDQPQHF. In nucleotides, the CDR3 is TGTGCCAGCAGTTTACCGGCAGGTGAGGGAGATCAGCCCCAGCATTTT.

Here the CDR3 reads CASSVGVAGAYEQYF. CDR3 nucleotide sequence: TGTGCCAGCAGCGTAGGTGTAGCGGGAGCCTACGAGCAGTACTTC. The chain uses TRBV9 and TRBJ2-7, with 9 bases that match TRBD2. CDR3 length equals 15 residues. Germline CDR1 reads SGDLS; CDR2 reads YYNGEE. V lost 0 bases, J lost 2 bases, and 3 bases stayed unmatched.

The J gene is TRBJ1-2, the V gene TRBV27; D call uncertain. From germline, CDR1 is MNHEY and CDR2 SMNVEV (reference sequence). The CDR3 has 12 amino acids. Trimming cost V 6 bases and J 8 bases, with 13 bases left between them. The DNA of the CDR3 is TGTGCCAGCAGCCCAACGATCGGGGGCTACACCTTC. It is translated as CASSPTIGGYTF.